The clone carrying this T cell receptor (beta chain) was observed a single time. In germline, CDR1 is SQVTM, CDR2 ANQGSEA. The V gene end was trimmed by 3 bases and the J gene end by 3 bases; junction bases not matched to a gene: 2. The CDR3 extends over 13 amino acids. The data were taken from a study of shared clonotypes between healthy human individuals. Each unsorted PBMC replicate got 300 ng genomic DNA, 25,000 to 30,000 genomes. Libraries were prepared by immunoSEQ multiplex PCR; TCRdb keeps only in-frame clonotypes and omits some of them. The sample has approximately 480,000 clones, 60% to 80% seen once.

The V and J genes are TRBV29-1 and TRBJ2-7, with 10 bases fitting TRBD1. The source of this sequence is a woman aged 40 to 49 in good health. Some clones in this sample may be carry-over from other donors' samples. Sequencing was performed on PBMCs. The CDR3 nucleotides read TGCAGCGTTGACCGGGACAGGGGCTACGAGCAGTACTTC. This translates into CSVDRDRGYEQYF.